This TCR beta chain was identified in a study of blood T cell repertoires in COVID-19. Clones were sequenced by immunoSEQ multiplex PCR, and TCRdb holds only the in-frame ones, with some missing. The sample lists 150,000 to 200,000 clones; more than 75% were seen once. This clone was counted between two and nine times. V lost 4 bases, J lost 4 bases, and 5 bases stayed unmatched. Germline V gene lookup returns CDR1 SGDLS and CDR2 YYNGEE. This CDR3 contains 15 residues. This receptor was taken from a woman between 50 and 59 years old who had recovered from COVID-19. The sample taken for sequencing was PBMCs or T cells enriched from blood (not recorded which). V gene TRBV9 combines with J gene TRBJ1-6; 7 positions match TRBD1. For the CDR3, the DNA is TGTGCCAGCAGCCCCAGACAGGGATATAATTCACCCCTCCACTTT. Its protein is CASSPRQGYNSPLHF.